This is a list of T cell receptor beta chains from one sample in a study of regulatory T cells in long-lasting Graves disease. Each CDR3 protein is one row after TCRdb ran MiXCR on the multiplex PCR reads. This table holds about 450,000 distinct CDR3 sequences, about 14% found once. This sample was shared with a second study, whose subject was T cells in Graves' hyperthyroidism and ophthalmopathy.

The sample consisted of peripheral blood mononuclear cells (PBMCs), taken at new diagnosis, from a patient treated with antithyroid drugs. These receptors all come from a woman aged 45-60 years with Graves disease. Each CDR3 is given with its conserved first and last residue. A D gene is named only where the DNA matches it firmly. The size entry is marked missing in some rows and otherwise reads once, few, many or a size class.

TRBV5-1	TRBD2	NA	15	TRBJ2-2	CASSYLAGGTGELFF	TGCGCCAGCAGCTACCTAGCGGGAGGCACCGGGGAGCTGTTTTTT
TRBV6-5	NA	many	15	TRBJ1-2	CASSYTKGGVSGYTF	TGTGCCAGCAGTTACACGAAGGGTGGGGTTAGTGGCTACACCTTC
TRBV6-5	NA	many	14	TRBJ1-5	CASSYSLPFQPQHF	TGTGCCAGCAGTTACTCGCTCCCTTTTCAGCCCCAGCATTTT
TRBV30	TRBD2	NA	12	TRBJ2-7	CAGGTSGSEQYF	TGTGCCGGGGGGACTAGCGGGAGCGAGCAGTACTTC
TRBV6-1	NA	many	16	TRBJ1-5	CASSKTGIYSNQPQHF	TGTGCCAGCAGTAAAACAGGGATTTATAGCAATCAGCCCCAGCATTTT
TRBV7-6	TRBD1	many	15	TRBJ2-1	CASSLGQESYNEQFF	TGTGCCAGCAGTTTGGGACAGGAGTCCTACAATGAGCAGTTCTTC
TRBV2	TRBD1	many	15	TRBJ1-1	CASSEWDRADTEAFF	TGTGCCAGCAGTGAATGGGACAGGGCTGACACTGAAGCTTTCTTT
TRBV27	NA	many	16	TRBJ2-7	CASTSSSASHSYEQYF	TGTGCCAGCACGAGCTCCTCAGCTTCTCACTCCTACGAGCAGTACTTC
TRBV7-3	TRBD1	few	15	TRBJ2-2	CASSQDRVGTGELFF	TGTGCCAGCAGCCAGGACAGGGTTGGCACCGGGGAGCTGTTTTTT
TRBV5-4	TRBD2	NA	16	TRBJ2-1	CASSLKTSGRDNEQFF	TGTGCCAGCAGCTTAAAGACTAGCGGGAGGGACAATGAGCAGTTCTTC
TRBV10-3	TRBD1	many	17	TRBJ1-5	CAISAQPQGGSNQPQHF	TGTGCCATCAGCGCACAACCACAGGGGGGTAGCAATCAGCCCCAGCATTTT
TRBV11-2	NA	many	12	TRBJ2-5	CASSRRGETQYF	TGTGCCAGCAGTCGTAGAGGGGAGACCCAGTACTTC
TRBV28	NA	few	15	TRBJ2-7	CASSRGVLANYEQYF	TGTGCCAGCAGCCGAGGAGTTTTGGCAAACTACGAGCAGTACTTC
TRBV19	NA	few	15	TRBJ1-5	CASSIGNQPNQPQHF	TGTGCCAGTAGTATAGGAAATCAGCCCAATCAGCCCCAGCATTTT
TRBV4-1	NA	NA	13	TRBJ2-7	CASSHSRGGEQYF	TGCGCCAGCAGCCATAGCAGGGGTGGCGAGCAGTACTTC
TRBV10-3	NA	few	14	TRBJ2-1	CAINRDGSYNEQFF	TGTGCCATCAATCGCGATGGCTCCTACAATGAGCAGTTCTTC
TRBV30	TRBD2	many	15	TRBJ2-3	CAWSKSGRSTDTQYF	TGTGCCTGGAGTAAAAGCGGGAGGTCCACAGATACGCAGTATTTT
TRBV6-5	NA	many	15	TRBJ2-7	CASSYSLRDDYEQYF	TGTGCCAGCAGTTACTCGTTGCGGGACGACTACGAGCAGTACTTC
TRBV3-1	NA	many	16	TRBJ1-1	CASSQGQGGGKTEAFF	TGTGCCAGCAGCCAGGGTCAGGGTGGAGGTAAGACTGAAGCTTTCTTT
TRBV29-1	TRBD1	NA	17	TRBJ1-2	CSVDSRSGQGRGYGYTF	TGCAGCGTTGATTCGAGGTCGGGACAGGGACGGGGCTATGGCTACACCTTC
TRBV5-1	TRBD2	few	16	TRBJ2-7	CASHLGLAGTTCEQYF	TGCGCCAGCCATCTTGGGCTAGCGGGGACCACCTGCGAGCAGTACTTC
TRBV5-1	TRBD1	many	14	TRBJ2-3	CASSAGQGTDTQYF	TGCGCCAGCAGCGCGGGACAGGGGACAGATACGCAGTATTTT
TRBV6-1	TRBD1	few	18	TRBJ2-6	CASSPNRDRGSGANVLTF	TGTGCCAGCAGTCCGAACCGGGACAGGGGGTCCGGGGCCAACGTCCTGACTTTC
TRBV7-9	TRBD2	many	15	TRBJ2-2	CASSLVGGGPGELFF	TGTGCCAGCAGCTTAGTCGGCGGGGGTCCCGGGGAGCTGTTTTTT
TRBV28	NA	few	16	TRBJ2-7	CATIPLVGPTIYEQYF	TGTGCCACCATCCCCCTTGTTGGACCCACCATCTACGAGCAGTACTTC
TRBV30	NA	many	16	TRBJ2-1	CAWSALSRGLYNEQFF	TGTGCCTGGAGTGCCCTGTCTCGAGGGCTCTACAATGAGCAGTTCTTC
TRBV28	NA	many	14	TRBJ2-2	CASSSDTRAGELFF	TGTGCCAGCAGCTCGGACACGCGCGCCGGGGAGCTGTTTTTT
TRBV29-1	TRBD2	many	16	TRBJ2-1	CSVEAPSTSGYNEQFF	TGCAGCGTTGAAGCCCCCTCGACTAGCGGATACAATGAGCAGTTCTTC
TRBV28	TRBD1	many	15	TRBJ2-1	CASNRGTGGPNEQFF	TGTGCCAGCAATCGAGGGACAGGAGGCCCCAATGAGCAGTTCTTC
TRBV28	NA	many	14	TRBJ2-2	CASTENGGTGELFF	TGTGCCAGCACCGAAAACGGGGGCACCGGGGAGCTGTTTTTT
TRBV7-9	NA	few	14	TRBJ2-2	CANTGLANTGELFF	TGTGCCAACACAGGGTTAGCGAACACCGGGGAGCTGTTTTTT
TRBV3-1	TRBD2	many	16	TRBJ2-1	CASSQESGIVDNEQFF	TGTGCCAGCAGCCAAGAGAGCGGGATCGTCGACAATGAGCAGTTCTTC
TRBV20-1	NA	NA	13	TRBJ2-3	CSAPTERGDTQYF	TGCAGTGCTCCGACAGAAAGGGGAGATACGCAGTATTTT
TRBV28	NA	few	21	TRBJ2-3	CASSPGIWSDRSRSKADTQYF	TGTGCCAGCAGCCCGGGAATTTGGTCGGATAGATCGCGTTCTAAGGCAGATACGCAGTATTTT
TRBV6-2/TRBV6-3	NA	many	15	TRBJ2-1	CATARWDTHIQEQFF	TGTGCCACCGCCAGGTGGGACACCCATATACAAGAGCAGTTCTTC
TRBV10-1	NA	NA	11	TRBJ1-1	CASRDGEKAFF	TGCGCCAGCCGGGACGGAGAGAAAGCTTTCTTT
TRBV6-9	NA	NA	13	TRBJ2-7	CASSYGQFYEQYF	TGTGCCAGCAGTTACGGCCAGTTCTACGAGCAGTACTTC
TRBV28	NA	NA	14	TRBJ1-5	CASSQQPGMRPQHF	TGTGCCAGCAGTCAACAGCCGGGAATGCGGCCCCAGCATTTT
TRBV12-3/TRBV12-4	NA	few	15	TRBJ2-2	CASSLRQANTGELFF	TGTGCCAGCAGTTTAAGGCAGGCGAACACCGGGGAGCTGTTTTTT
TRBV4-2	NA	many	15	TRBJ2-7	CASSQGTVVSYEQYF	TGTGCCAGCAGCCAGGGGACGGTCGTCTCCTACGAGCAGTACTTC
TRBV11-2	NA	many	13	TRBJ1-1	CASSLAQGSEAFF	TGTGCCAGCAGCTTAGCGCAGGGTAGTGAAGCTTTCTTT